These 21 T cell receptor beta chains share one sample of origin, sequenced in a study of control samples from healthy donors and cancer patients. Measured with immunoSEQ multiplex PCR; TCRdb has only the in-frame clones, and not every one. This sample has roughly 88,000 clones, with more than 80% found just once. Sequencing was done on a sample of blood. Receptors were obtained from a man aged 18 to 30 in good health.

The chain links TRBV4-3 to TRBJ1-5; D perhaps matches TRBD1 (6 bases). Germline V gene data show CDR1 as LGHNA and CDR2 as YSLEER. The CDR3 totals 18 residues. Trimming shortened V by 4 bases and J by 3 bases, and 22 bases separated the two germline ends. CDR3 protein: CASSLQSYYRDTNQPQHF. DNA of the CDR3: TGCGCCAGCAGCCTACAGAGCTACTACCGGGACACCAATCAGCCCCAGCATTTT.

CDR3 coding DNA: TGTGCCAGCAGTTTCCCCTCGGAGCAGGGACATGGCTACACCTTC. The encoded protein is CASSFPSEQGHGYTF. The chain recombines TRBV28 with TRBJ1-2; possible D gene TRBD1, 5 bases. Germline V gene sequence: CDR1 MDHEN, CDR2 SYDVKM. The germline V and J ends were trimmed by 3 bases and 6 bases, with 17 bases remaining between them. The CDR3 runs to 15 residues.

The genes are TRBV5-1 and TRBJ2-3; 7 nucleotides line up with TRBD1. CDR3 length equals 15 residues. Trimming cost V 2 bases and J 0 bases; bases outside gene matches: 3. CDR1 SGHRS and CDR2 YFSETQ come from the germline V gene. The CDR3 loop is CASSFEGASTDTQYF. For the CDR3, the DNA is TGCGCCAGCAGCTTTGAGGGGGCTAGCACAGATACGCAGTATTTT.

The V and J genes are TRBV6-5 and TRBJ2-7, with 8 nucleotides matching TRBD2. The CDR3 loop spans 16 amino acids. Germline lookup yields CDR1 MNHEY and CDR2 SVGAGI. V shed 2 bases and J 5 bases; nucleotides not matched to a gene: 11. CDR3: CASSYGLGREVHEQYF. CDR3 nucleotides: TGTGCCAGCAGTTACGGCTTAGGGCGGGAGGTGCACGAGCAGTACTTC.

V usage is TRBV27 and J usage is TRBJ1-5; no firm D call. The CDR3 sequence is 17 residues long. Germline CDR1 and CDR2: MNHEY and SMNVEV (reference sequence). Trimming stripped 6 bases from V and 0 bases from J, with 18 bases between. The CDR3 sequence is CASRGGQVWNSNQPQHF. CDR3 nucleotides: TGTGCCAGCAGGGGTGGGCAGGTTTGGAATAGCAATCAGCCCCAGCATTTT.

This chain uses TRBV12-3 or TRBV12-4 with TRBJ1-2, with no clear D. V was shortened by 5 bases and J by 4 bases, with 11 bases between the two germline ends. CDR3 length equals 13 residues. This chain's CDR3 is CASSGMEIYGYTF. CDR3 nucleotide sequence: TGTGCCAGCAGTGGCATGGAGATCTATGGCTACACCTTC.

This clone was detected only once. CDR3 nucleotide sequence: TGTGCCAGCAGCGAGGTGGGGGACCTTCAGCCCCAGCATTTT. Protein sequence: CASSEVGDLQPQHF. The chain joins TRBV2 to TRBJ1-5; a possible D gene is TRBD1 (5 bases). Germline V gene lookup returns CDR1 SNHLY and CDR2 FYNNEI. The CDR3 runs to 14 residues. The germline V and J ends were trimmed by 6 bases and 6 bases, with 15 bases remaining between them.

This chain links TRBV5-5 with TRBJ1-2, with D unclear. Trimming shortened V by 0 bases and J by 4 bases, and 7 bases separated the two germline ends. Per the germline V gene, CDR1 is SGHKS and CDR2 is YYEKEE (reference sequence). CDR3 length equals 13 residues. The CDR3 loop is CASSLGGIYGYTF. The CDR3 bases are TGTGCCAGCAGCTTGGGAGGGATCTATGGCTACACCTTC.

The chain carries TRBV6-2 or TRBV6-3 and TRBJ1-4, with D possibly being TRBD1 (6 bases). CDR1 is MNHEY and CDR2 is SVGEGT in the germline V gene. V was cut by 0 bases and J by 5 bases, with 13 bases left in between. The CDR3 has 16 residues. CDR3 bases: TGTGCCAGCAGTTACTCGACAAGGACAGAAAATGAAAAACTGTTTTTT. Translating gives CASSYSTRTENEKLFF.

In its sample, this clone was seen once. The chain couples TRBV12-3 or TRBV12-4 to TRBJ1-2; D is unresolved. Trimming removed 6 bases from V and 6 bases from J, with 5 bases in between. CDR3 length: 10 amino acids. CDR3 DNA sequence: TGTGCCAGCAGGTCGAATGGCTACACCTTC. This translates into CASRSNGYTF.

The CDR3 DNA sequence: TGTGCCAGCAGCTCCAGGGAGAAAGGCACTGAAGCTTTCTTT. Amino acids: CASSSREKGTEAFF. The rearrangement links TRBV2 to TRBJ1-1, with D perhaps matching TRBD1 (5 bases). Germline CDR1 is SNHLY and CDR2 is FYNNEI. Trimming shortened V by 6 bases and J by 4 bases, and 15 bases separated the two germline ends. CDR3 length: 14 amino acids. Together with reference TRBV2 and TRBJ1-1, the CDR3 gives the full variable domain: EPEVTQTPSHQVTQMGQEVILRCVPISNHLYFYWYRQILGQKVEFLVSFYNNEISEKSEIFDDQFSVERPDGSNFTLKIRSTKLEDSAMYFCASSSREKGTEAFFGQGTRLTVV.

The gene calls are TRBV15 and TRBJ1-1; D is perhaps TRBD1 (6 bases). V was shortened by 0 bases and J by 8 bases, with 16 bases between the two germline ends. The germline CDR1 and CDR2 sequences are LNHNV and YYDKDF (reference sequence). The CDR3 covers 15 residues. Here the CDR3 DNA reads TGTGCCACCAGCAGAGAGTCCCTGACAGGAGAGGAAGCTTTCTTT. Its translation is CATSRESLTGEEAFF.

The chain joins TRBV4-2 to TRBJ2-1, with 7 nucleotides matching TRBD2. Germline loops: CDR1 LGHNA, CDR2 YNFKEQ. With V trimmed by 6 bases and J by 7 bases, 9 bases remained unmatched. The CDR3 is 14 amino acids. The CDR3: CASRGRRESNEQFF. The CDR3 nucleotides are TGTGCCAGCAGGGGCCGGCGGGAGTCTAATGAGCAGTTCTTC.

As DNA, the CDR3 is TGTGCCAGCAGTTTAACAACAGGGGCTGTTGAAAAACTGTTTTTT. Protein: CASSLTTGAVEKLFF. The chain carries TRBV27 and TRBJ1-4; 7 bases match TRBD1. Germline CDR1 MNHEY, CDR2 SMNVEV (reference sequence). Unmatched junction bases numbered 7, after V lost 2 bases and J lost 7 bases. CDR3 size: 15 residues.

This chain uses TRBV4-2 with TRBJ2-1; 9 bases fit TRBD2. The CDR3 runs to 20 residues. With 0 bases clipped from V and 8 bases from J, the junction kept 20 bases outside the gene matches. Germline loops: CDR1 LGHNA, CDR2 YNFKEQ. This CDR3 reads CASSQEGPPFAGGRSDEQFF. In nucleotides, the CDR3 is TGTGCCAGCAGCCAAGAAGGCCCCCCGTTTGCGGGGGGGCGTTCTGATGAGCAGTTCTTC.

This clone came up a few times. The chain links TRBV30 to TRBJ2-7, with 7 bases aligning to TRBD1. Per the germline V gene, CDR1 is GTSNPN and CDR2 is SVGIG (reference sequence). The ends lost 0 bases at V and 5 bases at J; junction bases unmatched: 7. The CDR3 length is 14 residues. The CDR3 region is CAWSVKGANHEQYF. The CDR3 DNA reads TGTGCCTGGAGTGTAAAGGGGGCAAATCACGAGCAGTACTTC. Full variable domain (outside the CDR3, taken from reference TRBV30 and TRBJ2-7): SQTIHQWPATLVQPVGSPLSLECTVEGTSNPNLYWYRQAAGRGLQLLFYSVGIGQISSEVPQNLSASRPQDRQFILSSKKLLLSDSGFYLCAWSVKGANHEQYFGPGTRLTVT.

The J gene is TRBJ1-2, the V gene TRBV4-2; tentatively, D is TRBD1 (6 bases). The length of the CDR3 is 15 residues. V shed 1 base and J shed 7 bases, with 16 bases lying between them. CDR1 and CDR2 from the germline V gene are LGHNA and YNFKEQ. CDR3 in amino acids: CASSQVTSGDSGYTF. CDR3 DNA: TGTGCCAGCAGCCAAGTCACGTCAGGGGACTCTGGCTACACCTTC.

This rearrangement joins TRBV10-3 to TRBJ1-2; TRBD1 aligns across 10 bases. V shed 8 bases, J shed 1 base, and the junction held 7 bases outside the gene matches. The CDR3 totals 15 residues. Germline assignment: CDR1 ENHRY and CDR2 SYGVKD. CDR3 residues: CAILGGQGFNYGYTF. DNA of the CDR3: TGTGCCATCCTCGGGGGACAGGGGTTTAACTATGGCTACACCTTC.

The CDR3 region is CASRKTGGAGLNEQFF. In nucleotides, the CDR3 is TGTGCCAGCAGGAAGACAGGGGGCGCGGGGTTAAATGAGCAGTTCTTC. J is TRBJ2-1 and V is TRBV2; 10 bases align to TRBD1. This CDR3 is 16 amino acids long. Losses at the gene ends were 6 bases for V and 7 bases for J; bases not matched to a gene: 12. The germline CDR1 and CDR2 sequences are SNHLY and FYNNEI.

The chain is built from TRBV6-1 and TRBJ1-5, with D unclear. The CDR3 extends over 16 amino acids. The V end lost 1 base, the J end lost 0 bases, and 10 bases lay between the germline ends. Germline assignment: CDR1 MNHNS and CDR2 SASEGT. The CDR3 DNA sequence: TGTGCCAGCAGTGAAGAAGGCGTTTATAGCAATCAGCCCCAGCATTTT. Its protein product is CASSEEGVYSNQPQHF.

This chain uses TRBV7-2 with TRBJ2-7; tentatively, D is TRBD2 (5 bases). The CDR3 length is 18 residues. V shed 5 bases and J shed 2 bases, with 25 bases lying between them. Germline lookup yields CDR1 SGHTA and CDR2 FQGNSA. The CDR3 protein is CASSPRTLAASIPYEQYF. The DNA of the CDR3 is TGTGCCAGCAGCCCCCGCACGCTAGCTGCCTCGATCCCCTACGAGCAGTACTTC.